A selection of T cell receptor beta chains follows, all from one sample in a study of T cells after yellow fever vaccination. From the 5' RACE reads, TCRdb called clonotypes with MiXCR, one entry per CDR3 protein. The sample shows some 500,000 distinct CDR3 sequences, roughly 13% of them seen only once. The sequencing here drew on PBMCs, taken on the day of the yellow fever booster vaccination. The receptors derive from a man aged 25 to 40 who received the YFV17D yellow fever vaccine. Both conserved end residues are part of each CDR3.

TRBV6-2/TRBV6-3 CASSRLASKEETQYF
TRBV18 CASSSGITALNEQFF
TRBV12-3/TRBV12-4 CASSLALSGTGELFF
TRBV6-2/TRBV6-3 CASSYSAGGGLKQFF
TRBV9 CASSADSGTGDRDGYTF
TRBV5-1 CASQPSGSGELFF
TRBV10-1 CASMGAFTDTQYF
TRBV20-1 CSADTSFEQYF
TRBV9 CASSVGISGDAGELFF
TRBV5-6 CASSATSGRANEQFF
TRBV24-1 CATSDDRGVSETQYF
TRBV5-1 CASSLDGRGPETQYF
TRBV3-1 CASNPTGEQRGEQFF
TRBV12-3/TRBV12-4 CASSRTGLDRDTQYF
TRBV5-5 CASSLLPAGTYNEQFF
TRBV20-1 CSARRLGGHQYF
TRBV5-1 CASSLEGPYLPYGYTF
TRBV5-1 CASSSDREWGTDTQYF
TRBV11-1 CASRSQGQGIAGANVLTF
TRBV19 CASSIWASRERHYGYTF
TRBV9 CASSTRMGAGEKLFF
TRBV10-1 CASSVSGSVGELFF
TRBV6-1 CASRDNPGTGELFF
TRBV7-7 CASSPGPPAYNEQFF
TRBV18 CASSSGLAGYVEQFF
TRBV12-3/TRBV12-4 CASAWQHYEQYF
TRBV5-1 CASSRTPGPMNTEAFF
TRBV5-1 CASSLEVAGRAKNIQYF
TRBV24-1 CATSDIDSGRQETQYF
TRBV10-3 CAISEQNNEKLFF
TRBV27 CASKDTAYEQYF
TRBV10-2 CASSPPALPDTQYF
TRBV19 CASSISGLAGRNEQFF
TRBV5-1 CASSGAGLAGVADTQYF
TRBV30 CAWWGLANNEQFF
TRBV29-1 CSVKTGIATEAFF
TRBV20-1 CSASVRRFVYEQYF
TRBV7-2 CASSLLGGGNQPQHF